Shown below are 23 T cell receptor beta chains from a single sample sequenced in a study of blood T cell repertoires in COVID-19. The table came from immunoSEQ multiplex PCR; TCRdb's copy has only in-frame clones and leaves some out. This repertoire shows some 180,000 clones, approximately 90% found once; its top ten account for 0.53%. The sequencing sample was made of peripheral blood. The receptor set was obtained from a man aged 45-65 years with acute or convalescent COVID-19.

CDR3 protein: CASSPRGGNSGNTIYF. CDR3 coding DNA: TGTGCCAGCAGCCCCCGGGGTGGTAACTCTGGAAACACCATATATTTT. This chain connects TRBV7-2 to TRBJ1-3; D is unresolved. Trimming took off 5 bases at V and 0 bases at J, with 14 bases between the two ends. CDR1 and CDR2 from the germline V gene are SGHTA and FQGNSA. The CDR3 sequence is 16 residues long.

J is TRBJ1-1 and V is TRBV6-5; the D is unclear. The CDR3 runs to 16 residues. Germline V gene lookup returns CDR1 MNHEY and CDR2 SVGAGI. Trimming stripped 4 bases from V and 7 bases from J, with 22 bases between. The CDR3 loop reads CASSLWARTRKDEAFF. The CDR3 DNA follows: TGTGCCAGCAGTTTGTGGGCCAGAACTAGGAAAGATGAAGCTTTCTTT.

The chain uses TRBV29-1 and TRBJ2-7; 7 nucleotides agree with TRBD1. The CDR3 covers 13 residues. Germline CDR1 SQVTM, CDR2 ANQGSEA. V lost 5 bases to trimming and J lost 1 base; unmatched junction nucleotides: 5. For the CDR3, the DNA is TGCAGCGTTCCGGGACAGACGTCCTACGAGCAGTACTTC. Protein product: CSVPGQTSYEQYF.

The CDR3, as DNA: TGTGCCAGCTCACTGCGTTCGGAGGCTGAAGCTTTCTTT. Protein product: CASSLRSEAEAFF. The chain recombines TRBV18 with TRBJ1-1; D remains ambiguous. The CDR3 covers 13 residues. Germline V gene sequence: CDR1 KGHSH, CDR2 LQKENI. V lost 4 bases and J 6 bases, leaving 12 bases between the germline ends.

The V gene is TRBV5-4, the J gene TRBJ1-1; D unresolved. V lost 3 bases to trimming and J lost 1 base, with 10 bases between them. The germline gives CDR1 SGHNT, CDR2 YYREEE (reference sequence). The CDR3 is 14 amino acids. CDR3 in amino acids: CASSSPGTNTEAFF. The CDR3 DNA reads as TGTGCCAGCAGCTCTCCGGGAACGAACACTGAAGCTTTCTTT.

The rearrangement links TRBV19 to TRBJ2-1; 7 bases are shared with TRBD1. Germline V gene lookup returns CDR1 LNHDA and CDR2 SQIVND (reference sequence). Losses at the gene ends were 6 bases for V and 0 bases for J; bases not matched to a gene: 5. The CDR3 has 15 amino acids. The CDR3 nucleotides read TGTGCCAGTAGACAGGGGAGCAGCTCCTACAATGAGCAGTTCTTC. It is translated as CASRQGSSSYNEQFF.

The count of this clone is one. The chain carries TRBV3-1 (or the pseudogene TRBV3-2) and TRBJ2-3; 7 nucleotides agree with TRBD2. Germline lookup yields CDR1 LGHDT and CDR2 YNNKEL (reference sequence). This CDR3 comprises 16 residues. Trimming removed 3 bases from V and 2 bases from J; junction bases left unmatched: 8. The CDR3 region is CASSHSGPTPTDTQYF. CDR3 coding DNA: TGTGCCAGCAGCCATAGCGGGCCCACCCCCACAGATACGCAGTATTTT.

J is TRBJ2-3 and V is TRBV4-1, with 12 bases aligning to TRBD2. CDR3 size: 17 residues. Per germline, CDR1 MGHRA and CDR2 YSYEKL. V was pared by 4 bases and J by 3 bases, with 8 bases of the junction left unmatched. The CDR3 coding sequence is TGCGCCAGCAGCCTAGGACTAGCGGGGACCGTTACAGATACGCAGTATTTT. Residues: CASSLGLAGTVTDTQYF.

The chain is built from TRBV3-1 (or the pseudogene TRBV3-2) and TRBJ2-2; 11 positions agree with TRBD1. The CDR3 totals 15 residues. Germline V gene sequence: CDR1 LGHDT, CDR2 YNNKEL (reference sequence). The junction had 3 bases not matched to a gene; V was cut back by 5 bases and J by 4 bases. The CDR3 reads CASSIGTGGTGELFF. DNA of the CDR3: TGTGCCAGCAGCATTGGGACAGGGGGCACCGGGGAGCTGTTTTTT.

This chain links TRBV15 with TRBJ1-3, with D possibly matching TRBD1 (5 bases). V gave up 0 bases and J gave up 1 base, with 10 bases separating them. Germline V lookup: CDR1 LNHNV, CDR2 YYDKDF (reference sequence). CDR3 length equals 16 residues. The CDR3 protein is CATSREKGLSGNTIYF. Here the CDR3 DNA reads TGTGCCACCAGCAGAGAGAAGGGGCTTTCTGGAAACACCATATATTTT.

This clone was observed a few times. CDR3: CASSGLSGNTIYF. The CDR3 bases are TGTGCCAGCAGCGGACTGAGTGGAAACACCATATATTTT. The genes are TRBV2 and TRBJ1-3; no reliable D call. The CDR3 spans 13 residues. V was clipped by 6 bases and J by 3 bases, with 9 bases between them. CDR1 and CDR2 from the germline V gene are SNHLY and FYNNEI.

The CDR3 here is CASSLGAGGNEQFF. DNA for the CDR3: TGTGCCAGCAGCTTAGGGGCCGGGGGGAATGAGCAGTTCTTC. The J gene is TRBJ2-1, the V gene TRBV7-8, with 7 nucleotides matching TRBD2. Germline CDR1 reads SGHVS; CDR2 reads FQNEAQ. The CDR3 is 14 residues long. J was trimmed by 7 bases and V by 1 base; bases with no gene match: 4.

This chain connects TRBV6-2 or TRBV6-3 to TRBJ1-5, with no clear D. Germline-derived CDR1 and CDR2 are MNHEY and SVGEGT. This CDR3 comprises 15 residues. V was trimmed by 5 bases and J by 4 bases, leaving 15 bases between them. For the CDR3, the DNA is TGTGCCAGCAGTCGATATAGATGGGAGAATCAGCCCCAGCATTTT. Translation: CASSRYRWENQPQHF.

V and J are TRBV5-1 and TRBJ2-3; the match to TRBD2 covers 10 bases. This CDR3 has 16 amino acids. The germline gives CDR1 SGHRS, CDR2 YFSETQ. V trimming: 3 bases; J trimming: 6 bases; junction bases outside the gene matches: 10. CDR3 sequence: CASSSIQLAGMDTQYF. The CDR3 nucleotides read TGCGCCAGCAGCTCGATACAACTAGCGGGAATGGATACGCAGTATTTT.

The chain recombines TRBV7-2 with TRBJ2-1; weak D call: TRBD2 (6 bases). The V end lost 5 bases, the J end lost 6 bases, and 14 bases lay between the germline ends. Germline V CDR1 and CDR2: SGHTA, FQGNSA. The CDR3 totals 14 residues. The CDR3 nucleotides are TGTGCCAGCAGCCCGGGGCCAGCGGGCAATGAGCAGTTCTTC. Translation: CASSPGPAGNEQFF.

The chain recombines TRBV11-2 with TRBJ2-2; D is uncertain. The CDR3 loop spans 16 amino acids. The germline V gene has CDR1 SGHAT and CDR2 FQNNGV. Trimming pared 5 bases from V and 3 bases from J, leaving 16 bases between. CDR3 loop: CASSLSNYADTGELFF. DNA of the CDR3: TGTGCCAGCAGCCTCAGCAACTACGCAGACACCGGGGAGCTGTTTTTT.

V and J are TRBV7-2 and TRBJ2-5, with 8 bases matching TRBD1. CDR3 length: 13 residues. CDR1 SGHTA and CDR2 FQGNSA come from the germline V gene. V was pared by 2 bases and J by 6 bases, with 2 bases of the junction left unmatched. DNA for the CDR3: TGTGCCAGCAGCTTACAGGGGGCGAAGACCCAGTACTTC. Its protein product is CASSLQGAKTQYF.

This chain joins TRBV7-3 and TRBJ2-3; D is possibly TRBD2 (6 bases). CDR3 length: 14 residues. Trimming pared 5 bases from V and 6 bases from J, leaving 15 bases between. Germline V CDR1 and CDR2: SGHTA, FQGTGA. The DNA for the CDR3 is TGTGCCAGCAGCCACTCACCGGGGGACGATACGCAGTATTTT. This gives the protein CASSHSPGDDTQYF. Complete variable domain (other parts from reference TRBV7-3 and TRBJ2-3): GAGVSQTPSNKVTEKGKYVELRCDPISGHTALYWYRQSLGQGPEFLIYFQGTGAADDSGLPNDRFFAVRPEGSVSTLKIQRTERGDSAVYLCASSHSPGDDTQYFGPGTRLTVL.

The rearrangement joins TRBV19 to TRBJ2-2; perhaps TRBD2 as D (5 bases). Germline V gives CDR1 LNHDA, CDR2 SQIVND (reference sequence). This CDR3 region has 12 residues. Trimming took off 9 bases at V and 5 bases at J, with 10 bases between the two ends. The CDR3 protein is CASRRETGELFF. In DNA form, the CDR3 reads TGTGCCAGCCGAAGGGAGACCGGGGAGCTGTTTTTT.

V usage is TRBV27 and J usage is TRBJ2-1; tentative D call: TRBD2 (8 bases). Germline V gene sequence: CDR1 MNHEY, CDR2 SMNVEV (reference sequence). CDR3 length equals 21 residues. V gave up 7 bases and J gave up 0 bases, with 31 bases separating them. The CDR3 DNA follows: TGTGCCAGCACTCACCGACGGGGGGGGACAGCCGAAGTCAGCTCCTACAATGAGCAGTTCTTC. This encodes CASTHRRGGTAEVSSYNEQFF.

V and J are TRBV20-1 and TRBJ1-2, with D possibly being TRBD1 (5 bases). CDR3 length: 11 residues. CDR1 is DFQATT and CDR2 is SNEGSKA in the germline V gene (reference sequence). Trimming took off 5 bases at V and 8 bases at J, with 12 bases between the two ends. Here the CDR3 reads CSAFYRPGYTF. CDR3 DNA sequence: TGCAGTGCTTTTTACAGGCCCGGCTACACCTTC.

The V call is TRBV19, the J call TRBJ1-3; D uncertain. This CDR3 spans 19 amino acids. Per germline, CDR1 LNHDA and CDR2 SQIVND (reference sequence). V lost 8 bases to trimming and J lost 1 base, with 27 bases between them. DNA of the CDR3: TGTGCCAGTTCATCCTCGGGCGCTGCTTCGCGGGGATCTGGAAACACCATATATTTT. This translates into CASSSSGAASRGSGNTIYF. The full variable domain, its missing parts supplied by reference TRBV19 and TRBJ1-3, is DGGITQSPKYLFRKEGQNVTLSCEQNLNHDAMYWYRQDPGQGLRLIYYSQIVNDFQKGDIAEGYSVSREKKESFPLTVTSAQKNPTAFYLCASSSSGAASRGSGNTIYFGEGSWLTVV.

The chain uses TRBV7-8 and TRBJ2-7; TRBD1 matches at 7 bases. The germline CDR1 and CDR2 sequences are SGHVS and FQNEAQ. CDR3 length equals 12 residues. Unmatched junction bases numbered 2, after V lost 5 bases and J lost 4 bases. CDR3 DNA: TGTGCCAGCAGCCCGGACAGGTACGAGCAGTACGTC. Its protein product is CASSPDRYEQYV.